The next 25 T cell receptor beta chains were all read from a single sample in a study of sequential checkpoint blockade in melanoma. Treatment indicated: randomized to nivolumab then ipilimumab (arm A) or the reverse (arm B). Using immunoSEQ multiplex PCR, the repertoire was profiled, and TCRdb retains in-frame clones only, with some absent. The sample yields tens of thousands of clones, around 65% seen once. This sample comprised CD8+ T cells sorted from blood (inferred from file names), obtained from a patient given nivolumab and ipilimumab in sequence. Receptors originate from a human donor with melanoma.

The V gene is TRBV7-9, the J gene TRBJ2-7; the match to TRBD2 covers 7 bases. This CDR3 contains 14 residues. Germline V CDR1 and CDR2: SEHNR, FQNEAQ (reference sequence). J lost 5 bases, V lost 3 bases, and 7 bases had no gene match. CDR3 nucleotide sequence: TGTGCCAGCAGCTTTGGGGGGGGATTAAACGAGCAGTACTTC. Translated: CASSFGGGLNEQYF.

The chain combines TRBV12-5 with TRBJ1-1, with 8 bases that match TRBD1. V lost 3 bases and J lost 2; bases outside the gene matches: 5. This CDR3 contains 15 residues. The germline CDR1 and CDR2 sequences are LGHNT and FRNRAP. The CDR3 nucleotides are TGTGCTAGTGGTTTCCTGCAGGGGGCCAACACTGAAGCTTTCTTT. Its translation: CASGFLQGANTEAFF.

The gene calls are TRBV28 and TRBJ1-5; D possibly corresponds to TRBD1 (6 bases). The CDR3 sequence is 14 residues long. V gave up 7 bases and J gave up 7 bases, with 17 bases separating them. Per germline, CDR1 MDHEN and CDR2 SYDVKM. The CDR3 sequence: CASISTGGTQPQHF. The CDR3 DNA is TGTGCCAGCATTTCTACGGGGGGGACACAGCCCCAGCATTTT. The full variable domain, in which reference TRBV28 and TRBJ1-5 provide the parts outside the CDR3, is DVKVTQSSRYLVKRTGEKVFLECVQDMDHENMFWYRQDPGLGLRLIYFSYDVKMKEKGDIPEGYSVSREKKERFSLILESASTNQTSMYLCASISTGGTQPQHFGDGTRLSIL.

The chain couples TRBV9 to TRBJ2-1; 8 positions match TRBD2. The length of the CDR3 is 14 residues. Per the germline V gene, CDR1 is SGDLS and CDR2 is YYNGEE. Trimming removed 0 bases from V and 7 bases from J; junction bases left unmatched: 3. CDR3: CASSVAGLVNEQFF. In nucleotides, the CDR3 is TGTGCCAGCAGCGTAGCGGGACTAGTAAATGAGCAGTTCTTC.

The V call is TRBV9, the J call TRBJ2-3; no firm D call. Per germline, CDR1 SGDLS and CDR2 YYNGEE. V shed 0 bases and J shed 4 bases, with 9 bases lying between them. The CDR3 totals 14 residues. CDR3 loop: CASSVGSGSDTQYF. The CDR3 nucleotides read TGTGCCAGCAGCGTAGGGTCGGGTTCAGATACGCAGTATTTT.

The V call is TRBV5-1, the J call TRBJ2-3; 7 bases fit TRBD2. Germline trimming cut 3 bases from V and 0 bases from J; bases unmatched to any gene: 10. The V gene's germline CDR1 is SGHRS and CDR2 YFSETQ. The CDR3 length is 17 residues. The CDR3 DNA follows: TGCGCCAGCAGCTCGCTGGGGGGGGTATCTAGCACAGATACGCAGTATTTT. Its translation is CASSSLGGVSSTDTQYF.

The V gene is TRBV15, the J gene TRBJ1-4; a weak D match, TRBD1 (5 bases). V lost 3 bases, J lost 0 bases, and 11 bases lay in between. The CDR3 sequence is 16 residues long. Germline V gene lookup returns CDR1 LNHNV and CDR2 YYDKDF (reference sequence). The CDR3 coding sequence is TGTGCCACCAGCAGGGCCCGGGGGACAACTAATGAAAAACTGTTTTTT. It specifies CATSRARGTTNEKLFF.

The V call is TRBV9, the J call TRBJ2-2, with 10 bases matching TRBD2. This CDR3 contains 16 residues. The junction had 5 bases not matched to a gene; V was cut back by 1 base and J by 5 bases. Germline loops: CDR1 SGDLS, CDR2 YYNGEE. As DNA, the CDR3 is TGTGCCAGCAGCGTACTCGGGACTAGCGCTACCGGGGAGCTGTTTTTT. Protein: CASSVLGTSATGELFF.

This chain connects TRBV5-4 to TRBJ2-2, with 11 nucleotides matching TRBD2. Looked up from germline, CDR1 is SGHNT and CDR2 is YYREEE (reference sequence). This CDR3 is built from 18 residues. V was pared by 0 bases and J by 0 bases, with 4 bases of the junction left unmatched. For the CDR3, the DNA is TGTGCCAGCAGCTTGGGCCTAGCGGGGGGCTCGAACACCGGGGAGCTGTTTTTT. Translated, it gives CASSLGLAGGSNTGELFF.

J is TRBJ2-1 and V is TRBV6-1; TRBD1 matches at 9 bases. CDR1 MNHNS and CDR2 SASEGT come from the germline V gene. The CDR3 has 14 amino acids. The J segment lost 3 bases and the V segment lost 6 bases, leaving 3 bases of the junction unmatched. The CDR3 nucleotides read TGTGCCAGCAGGACAGGGGGGGTCTACAATGAGCAGTTCTTC. This translates into CASRTGGVYNEQFF.

As to this clone: Other DNA sequences of this sample code for an identical CDR3. DNA of the CDR3: TGTGCCAGCAGTTTGGGGGGAGGGGCATACTCTGGGCAGTTCTTC. Protein product: CASSLGGGAYSGQFF. The V and J genes are TRBV27 and TRBJ2-1, with 7 bases lining up with TRBD2. The length of the CDR3 is 15 residues. The V segment lost 3 bases and the J segment 12 bases; nucleotides outside the gene matches: 14. Germline assignment: CDR1 MNHEY and CDR2 SMNVEV (reference sequence).

Here the CDR3 DNA reads TGTGCCAGCAGCTCCCTAGGTAGCTCCTACGAGCAGTACTTC. The encoded protein is CASSSLGSSYEQYF. The chain joins TRBV4-2 to TRBJ2-7; no clear D gene. Germline values: CDR1 LGHNA, CDR2 YNFKEQ. With 5 bases removed from V and 0 bases from J, the gap between germline ends came to 11 bases. The CDR3 has 14 residues.

This chain links TRBV27 with TRBJ2-5; a possible D gene is TRBD2 (7 bases). This CDR3 is 17 amino acids long. The V and J ends lost 5 bases and 4 bases respectively, with 23 bases between them. The V gene's germline CDR1 is MNHEY and CDR2 SMNVEV (reference sequence). The CDR3 reads CASSPPDAAGAAETQYF. The CDR3, as DNA: TGTGCCAGCAGTCCCCCAGATGCGGCGGGGGCCGCAGAGACCCAGTACTTC.

The chain joins TRBV27 to TRBJ2-1; D is ambiguous. V lost 5 bases to trimming and J lost 2 bases, with 22 bases between them. CDR3 size: 18 residues. CDR1 and CDR2 (germline): MNHEY, SMNVEV (reference sequence). As DNA, the CDR3 is TGTGCCAGCAGTCGGAACACAAACAGACCTCAGACCTACAATGAGCAGTTCTTC. Translated, it gives CASSRNTNRPQTYNEQFF.

This clone has more than one count but fewer than ten. V usage is TRBV2 and J usage is TRBJ1-2; no reliable D call. V lost 7 bases and J lost 1, with 7 bases in between. The CDR3 spans 12 residues. Germline V gene sequence: CDR1 SNHLY, CDR2 FYNNEI. CDR3: CASIDINYGYTF. Here the CDR3 DNA reads TGTGCCAGCATCGACATTAACTATGGCTACACCTTC.

J is TRBJ1-1 and V is TRBV5-4; the D gene is possibly TRBD1 (5 bases). The V end was cut by 1 base, the J end by 5 bases, with 15 bases between. The CDR3 covers 15 residues. From germline, CDR1 is SGHNT and CDR2 YYREEE (reference sequence). In DNA form, the CDR3 reads TGTGCCAGCAGCTTGTGGTCCGGGGGGAGTACTGAAGCTTTCTTT. Protein: CASSLWSGGSTEAFF.

The chain joins TRBV27 to TRBJ2-1; 10 bases fit TRBD2. J was trimmed by 6 bases and V by 10 bases; bases with no gene match: 9. Per the germline V gene, CDR1 is MNHEY and CDR2 is SMNVEV (reference sequence). This CDR3 contains 14 residues. The CDR3 here is CATSLAGVSNEQFF. The CDR3 bases are TGTGCCACCTCTCTAGCGGGAGTTAGCAATGAGCAGTTCTTC.

The rearrangement uses TRBV25-1 and TRBJ1-6; the D is unclear. The germline V and J ends were trimmed by 4 bases and 0 bases, with 7 bases remaining between them. The CDR3 loop spans 15 amino acids. Germline CDR1 and CDR2: MGHDK and SYGVNS. This CDR3 is CASSGLSSYNSPLHF. In nucleotides, the CDR3 is TGTGCCAGCAGTGGCCTAAGCTCCTATAATTCACCCCTCCACTTT.

The chain joins TRBV2 to TRBJ2-7; 8 bases fit TRBD1. The CDR3 consists of 20 residues. V lost 9 bases and J lost 4; bases outside the gene matches: 29. CDR1 and CDR2 (germline): SNHLY, FYNNEI. CDR3: CARSRLFARAPTGGYYEQYV. Written as DNA, the CDR3 is TGTGCCAGATCCCGACTCTTCGCTCGGGCCCCAACAGGGGGGTATTACGAGCAGTACGTC.

The CDR3 is CASSSRRGTSGHTDTQYF. The CDR3 DNA reads as TGTGCCAGCAGCTCCAGGCGAGGGACTAGCGGCCACACAGATACGCAGTATTTT. The chain recombines TRBV13 with TRBJ2-3; TRBD2 aligns across 11 bases. The CDR3 is 18 amino acids. Germline trimming cut 4 bases from V and 2 bases from J; bases unmatched to any gene: 11. From germline, CDR1 is PRHDT and CDR2 FYEKMQ (reference sequence). Combining the CDR3 with reference TRBV13 and TRBJ2-3 gives the whole variable domain AAGVIQSPRHLIKEKRETATLKCYPIPRHDTVYWYQQGPGQDPQFLISFYEKMQSDKGSIPDRFSAQQFSDYHSELNMSSLELGDSALYFCASSSRRGTSGHTDTQYFGPGTRLTVL.

V gene TRBV6-4 combines with J gene TRBJ1-2; possible D gene TRBD1, 5 bases. The CDR3 sequence is 14 residues long. The V end lost 6 bases, the J end lost 0 bases, and 11 bases lay between the germline ends. Germline lookup yields CDR1 MRHNA and CDR2 SNTAGT. This CDR3 reads CASSPAGPNYGYTF. The CDR3 DNA follows: TGTGCCAGCAGCCCCGCAGGGCCTAACTATGGCTACACCTTC.

The genes are TRBV7-3 and TRBJ2-7; D gene unclear. CDR1 is SGHTA and CDR2 is FQGTGA in the germline V gene. This CDR3 is 11 amino acids long. Trimming pared 2 bases from V and 5 bases from J, leaving 4 bases between. CDR3: CASSLSNEQYF. Here the CDR3 DNA reads TGTGCCAGCAGCTTATCTAACGAGCAGTACTTC.

This chain joins TRBV9 and TRBJ2-4, with D possibly TRBD1 on 6 matching bases. This CDR3 has 15 residues. V dropped 3 bases and J dropped 9 bases, with 19 bases sitting between them. Germline V CDR1 and CDR2: SGDLS, YYNGEE. CDR3 protein: CASSATPGHTSIQYF. DNA of the CDR3: TGTGCCAGCAGCGCGACTCCGGGACACACTTCCATTCAGTACTTC. Together with reference TRBV9 and TRBJ2-4, the CDR3 gives the full variable domain: DSGVTQTPKHLITATGQRVTLRCSPRSGDLSVYWYQQSLDQGLQFLIQYYNGEERAKGNILERFSAQQFPDLHSELNLSSLELGDSALYFCASSATPGHTSIQYFGAGTRLSVL.

V gene TRBV5-1 combines with J gene TRBJ2-1; TRBD1 agrees at 8 bases. Unmatched junction bases numbered 8, after V lost 1 base and J lost 5 bases. CDR3 length: 16 residues. Per the germline V gene, CDR1 is SGHRS and CDR2 is YFSETQ. The CDR3 DNA follows: TGCGCCAGCAGCTTGAGACAGGGGCAACTTGACAATGAGCAGTTCTTC. Translation: CASSLRQGQLDNEQFF.

This chain joins TRBV4-1 and TRBJ1-1; no clear D. The length of the CDR3 is 14 residues. Trimming shortened V by 2 bases and J by 1 base, and 8 bases separated the two germline ends. CDR1 is MGHRA, CDR2 YSYEKL, per germline. The CDR3 here is CASSQHQENTEAFF. CDR3 nucleotides: TGCGCCAGCAGCCAACACCAGGAGAACACTGAAGCTTTCTTT.